A selection of T cell receptor beta chains follows, all from one sample in a study of blood T cell repertoires in COVID-19. Using immunoSEQ multiplex PCR, the repertoire was profiled, and TCRdb retains in-frame clones only, with some absent. The sample carries 150,000 to 200,000 clones, under 90% recorded once. The material sequenced was PBMCs or T cells enriched from blood (not recorded which). These receptors all stem from a man aged 55 to 69 who had recovered from COVID-19. Each CDR3 is given with its conserved first and last residue.

V: TRBV29-1
CDR3: CSVNRDIGDTEAFF

V: TRBV4-2
CDR3: CASSQSRQGETQYF

V: TRBV15
CDR3: CATSRDHGGTEAFF

V: TRBV28
CDR3: CASSPPDRPQPQHF

V: TRBV19
CDR3: CASGSSGNTIYF

V: TRBV29-1
CDR3: CSAGQAGNTIYF

V: TRBV25-1
CDR3: CASSAGGGFGGYTF

V: TRBV12-3/TRBV12-4
CDR3: CASMRLATHEQFF

V: TRBV2
CDR3: CASSIDNLAEQYF

V: TRBV3-1/TRBV3-2
CDR3: CASSQAVVNEQFF

V: TRBV25-1
CDR3: CASSSATGLYGYTF

V: TRBV5-1
CDR3: CASGPGEGTSGVGANVLTF

V: TRBV6-1
CDR3: CASSGKQGDVTDTQYF

V: TRBV19
CDR3: CASKGGITDTQYF